Here is one T cell receptor (beta chain) with its context. This clone was found once. Its antigen is currently not known. The record has no base qualities; no much larger clone is one base away. V ends up 0 bases short and J 3 bases short, with an unmatched junction base count of 3. From its cysteine to its phenylalanine, the CDR3 spans 18 amino acids. The retained sequence is limited to the CDR3, 54 bases, with the frame set at the first base. CDR1 SGHTA and CDR2 FQGTGA are derived from the germline V gene. One collaborating source in Seattle enrolled patients while the patients were actively infected and followed the patients over time throughout the course of disease. Collaborating institutions collected whole blood in K2EDTA tubes following their own protocols. For TCRbeta analysis, collaborators shipped samples in one of three forms: frozen whole blood, isolated PBMCs, or DNA extracted from either of those sample types.

The data were obtained in a study of blood T cell repertoires in COVID-19 (TCRdb year 2020). Describing the broader study: Samples covering the acute and convalescent phases of COVID-19 were provided by collaborators in the United States, Italy and Spain. The prospective study material was composed of cDNA or gDNA derived from T cells, B-cell-depleted T cells, or PBMCs. Subjects who had been exposed to COVID-19, were actively infected with it, or had recovered from it provided the deeply sampled blood TCRbeta repertoires that made up the dataset. The repertoires were released in a freely available public database meant as a resource for research on the immune response to SARS-CoV-2. The samples were drawn from the first 160 participants of the ongoing ImmuneRACE study and from 1,254 subjects provided by 6 global collaborators. Nearly every sample came with metadata listing a de-identified subject ID, COVID-19 status, age in years and sex. Where available, HLA class I and class II types were taken from metadata supplied by the sample provider and were not determined by assay-based typing. Points the paper makes about the study in general: Clinical and demographic metadata were provided uncurated, with the amount varying by source and participant.

The immunoSEQ Assay, a bias-controlled multiplex PCR, was used to amplify TCRbeta CDR3 regions from genomic DNA. Turning to the authors' computational methods: Nucleated cell counts per sample were estimated from amplification of reference gene primers within the assay. Sequence reads were collapsed and filtered to measure the absolute abundance of every unique TCRbeta CDR3 rearrangement. For each sample, productive Simpson clonality was calculated by taking the square root of Simpson's diversity index across productive rearrangements. This is the immuneACCESS table as TCRdb keeps it, with only in-frame sequences that have V and J called. A part of the clones is gone; compared with another copy, unresolved V genes explain less than half, and the rest is unexplained. The V and J calls and clone size are taken from that table; D and trimming were inferred from the DNA. This sample has some 140,000 clones in its table, and 83% of those were observed once. Clones ranked in the top ten supply 12% of the sample.

The specimen was peripheral blood. Recombination linked TRBV7-3 to TRBJ2-1, and 15 bases in between align with TRBD2. The receptor comes from a woman aged 55 to 70 with COVID-19, enrolled during active disease. CDR3 loop: CASSLTGTSGGYYNEQFF. The bases are TGTGCCAGCAGCTTAACAGGGACTAGCGGGGGGTACTACAATGAGCAGTTCTTC.